This T cell receptor (beta chain) was found in a study of cytomegalovirus exposure and HLA in healthy donors. General study findings and limits: The later analysis indicated that the majority of CMV-associated TCR beta chains appeared HLA-restricted. Most TCR beta V segments were productive about 87% or about 30% of the time in an earlier analysis.

Germline V gene lookup returns CDR1 MGHRA and CDR2 YSYEKL. V was shortened by 1 base and J by 6 bases, with 20 bases between the two germline ends. The CDR3 runs 17 residues. Vbeta (60) and Jbeta (13) primers were used in the PCR. Libraries were prepared by immunoSEQ multiplex PCR; TCRdb keeps only in-frame clonotypes and omits some of them. The repertoire holds more than 200,000 clones, with 75% to 80% as singletons. Remarks on this clone: Its target is unknown.

This chain connects TRBV4-1 to TRBJ2-3; a weak D match, TRBD2 (6 bases). The origin of this receptor is a man between 18 and 35 years old in good health and CMV-seronegative. Sequencing was done on a sample of PBMCs. The CDR3 DNA is TGCGCCAGCAGCCAAGGGGGAGGAGACATCATATGGGATACGCAGTATTTT. This sequence encodes CASSQGGGDIIWDTQYF.